This is a list of T cell receptor beta chains from one sample in a study of CD8 T cells in ankylosing spondylitis. TCRdb reprocessed the 5' RACE reads via MiXCR and lists one record per CDR3 protein. This sample has some 150,000 distinct CDR3 sequences, with under 55% found just once. Material: synovial fluid, either unsorted or a sorted T cell fraction (not recorded which). Source of these receptors: a male donor with ankylosing spondylitis. CDR3s include the opening cysteine and the closing phenylalanine or tryptophan.

J gene	V gene	CDR3 protein
TRBJ2-1	TRBV20-1	CSARDPLLVFFTYYNEQFF
TRBJ2-7	TRBV28	CASSFFLGTLSYEQYF
TRBJ1-2	TRBV27	CASSTSTGSNYGYTF
TRBJ2-3	TRBV25-1	CASSPSRTTQYF
TRBJ2-3	TRBV13	CASSTGLAGYTDTQYF
TRBJ2-2	TRBV29-1	CSVGVRRRGLDTGELFF
TRBJ2-5	TRBV13	CASSFRTNQETQYF
TRBJ2-5	TRBV4-1	CASSLLGGAQETQYF
TRBJ1-2	TRBV20-1	CSAAPRVYGYTF
TRBJ2-7	TRBV7-8	CASSSAPGLAGGPVYYEQYF
TRBJ1-3	TRBV12-3/TRBV12-4	CASDPGVGNTIYF
TRBJ2-1	TRBV4-1	CASSQEGSYNEQFF
TRBJ2-1	TRBV13	CASSFGRTSYNEQFF
TRBJ2-2	TRBV18	CASGLAGNTGELFF
TRBJ2-3	TRBV7-3	CASSPTLAGKKDTQYF
TRBJ2-1	TRBV12-3/TRBV12-4	CASKLANYNEQFF
TRBJ2-3	TRBV10-3	CAISEPARGGPDTQYF
TRBJ1-1	TRBV20-1	CSARDPGRNTEAFF
TRBJ1-1	TRBV20-1	CSARNPDLPTEAFF
TRBJ2-7	TRBV28	CASSFSGRVGLPTYEQYF
TRBJ2-2	TRBV12-3/TRBV12-4	CASSLYRDTDGELFF
TRBJ2-2	TRBV5-1	CASSQTRFPGELFF
TRBJ2-1	TRBV4-2	CASSPGLVRFF
TRBJ1-1	TRBV4-1	CASSQRTPTRYNTEAFF